This T cell receptor (beta chain) was identified in a study of shared clonotypes between healthy human individuals (dated by TCRdb to 2020 to 2021). Broadly, across the study: The cohort comprised a couple of women and three men aged 18 to 49 years. Per donor, three plates each were used for CD4 naive and CD4 memory, two for CD8 naive, and one for CD8 memory. To estimate repertoire size and how much clonotype sharing occurs between individuals, the study deeply sequenced the blood TCR repertoires of several healthy adults. To increase sequencing depth and limit assay-specific biases, TCR repertoire library preparation and sequencing were carried out by different laboratories using diverse techniques. Per donor, leukapheresis produced somewhere between about 0.94 and 9.5 billion PBMCs.

Using the deep immunoSEQ assay, multiplex PCR amplified TCR CDR3 regions from genomic DNA. Genomic DNA extracted from each cell subset was distributed evenly over all wells of several immunoSEQ 96-well plates, and each plate served as one replicate. For sorted subsets, approximately 210 ng of genomic DNA, equivalent to roughly 33,000 T cell genomes, went into each replicate PCR. Purified libraries were measured with a Qubit 3.0 fluorometer, size-checked on a Bioanalyzer 2100, and measured again with the KAPA Library Quantification kit. Every immunoSEQ 96-well plate was sequenced on a separate single-read 150-cycle Illumina NextSeq 550 flow cell. In the original analysis: Because the immunoSEQ output held only junctional sequences and lacked quality scores, the filtering could not match the filtering applied to full-length reads. To assign V/J genes and CDR3, sequences were annotated using PyIR, a Python wrapper for IgBLAST v1.9, with IMGT germline references. Any read was removed if the V/J assignment was weak (E-value above 1e-6), the CDR3 was missing, or the read contained stop codons, out-of-frame junctions, or ambiguous translated residues. A V3J clonotype was defined by an identical inferred V gene, J gene, and CDR3 amino acid sequence. To compute the percentage overlap between repertoires, the number of shared unique clonotypes was divided by the size of the smaller repertoire. Richness of each repertoire was evaluated using RTK rarefaction, the Chao1 estimator, and Recon v2.1 estimates of unobserved clonotypes. Generation probabilities were computed with OLGA for all TCRbeta clonotypes obtained by the gDNA method from four donors. TCRdb limited this immuneACCESS table to in-frame rearrangements with V and J called. A share of clones is missing; checked studies link under half to unresolved V genes, and the rest is unexplained. That table furnishes V, J and clone size, whereas the DNA furnished D and trimming. The sample table holds 950,000 to 1,100,000 clones, of which about 70% were seen once. The ten largest clones take up around 1.4% of the sample.

Study-wide findings and limitations: Sampling was restricted to blood, and TCR repertoires in tissue are likely to differ from TCR repertoires in blood. Across a few donors, around 5.4% of naive CD4, roughly 3.4% of naive CD8, 2.3% of memory CD4, and approximately 0.4% of memory CD8 clonotypes were shared. Compared with non-shared clonotypes, clonotypes shared by all four sorted-subset donors had higher generation probabilities. The genetic and exposure-history diversity represented was limited by the small number of donors. Based on pairwise subsampling, the degree of clonotype sharing among donors was expected to be affected by sequencing depth. Rarefaction of sorted-subset datasets indicated incomplete sequencing despite the large sequencing depth. Naive subsets generally had larger estimated clonotype richness than memory subsets did.

Points on this clone: Its antigen is currently not known. No base-level quality is on record; no much larger clone is a single base apart. The sample holds other DNA sequences that translate to the same CDR3.

The donors were healthy, HIV-negative adults who had no recently reported acute infections or vaccinations. Only Caucasian adults living in Nashville, Tennessee, USA were represented among the donors. Magnetic negative selection was used to enrich CD4+ T cells, after which naive cells were positively selected on CD45RA and the negative fraction became the memory subset. Blood was collected by leukapheresis, and PBMCs were isolated by Ficoll-Histopaque density gradient centrifugation and then cryopreserved in liquid nitrogen vapor phase. Analytical flow cytometry was used to check the purity and quantity of every magnetically sorted T cell population. From each sorted fraction, genomic DNA was isolated and quantified by UV absorbance on a Nanodrop 2000c. The V end loses 0 bases and the J end loses 4 bases, and a stretch of 9 bases separates them. Per the germline V gene, LGHNA is the CDR1 and YSLEER is the CDR2. The CDR3 runs 14 amino acids, cysteine and phenylalanine included. Kept here is only the CDR3 DNA, which spans 42 bases and is read in frame from base 1.

This chain joins TRBV4-3 to TRBJ1-2; tentative D gene TRBD1, with 5 bases matching. The sample consisted of memory CD4+ T cells sorted from blood. What this sample's cell subset or site label stands for: CD45RA-negative fraction. The TCR comes from a man younger than 30 in good health. The nucleotides read TGCGCCAGCAGCCAAGATAGGGGCGGCTATGGCTACACCTTC. Translated, this is CASSQDRGGYGYTF.